This paragraph reports one T cell receptor beta chain. The data were taken from a study of blood T cell repertoires in COVID-19. In the original analysis: Amplified reference gene primers provided the basis for estimating nucleated cell counts. TCRdb keeps only in-frame clones here, not all; method: immunoSEQ multiplex PCR. For V, J and clone size, that table is used; D and trimming come from the DNA. Seen here are a few hundred thousand clones, around nine tenths observed once, and the top ten hold 11%. The CDR3 covers 14 residues. V was clipped by 6 bases and J by 2 bases, with 10 bases between them. Germline V gene sequence: CDR1 LNHNV, CDR2 YYDKDF (reference sequence).

This receptor was obtained from a young woman with COVID-19, enrolled during active disease. Source material: peripheral blood. This chain links TRBV15 with TRBJ2-2; D gene unclear. CDR3 in amino acids: CATRSPSNTGELFF. CDR3 in DNA: TGTGCCACCAGAAGCCCTTCAAACACCGGGGAGCTGTTTTTT.